This T cell receptor beta chain comes out of a study of memory CD4+ T cells and cytomegalovirus serostatus. As for the study in general: Donors were healthy Belgian adults, fewer than ten CMV seropositive and 20 to 25 seronegative.

Single viable CD3+CD4+CD8-CD45RO+ cells were sorted as the memory CD4+ T cells. Serostatus was set by detecting CMV pp150, pp28, p38, p52 IgG. Positive selection with CD4 microbeads enriched total CD4+ T cells. General study results and limits: About two fifths of the roughly 160 known CMV-associated TCRbeta sequences appeared in CD4+ memory.

The CDR3 spans 12 residues. Trimming removed 11 bases from V and 8 bases from J; junction bases left unmatched: 10. Germline V CDR1 and CDR2: SEHNR, FQNEAQ (reference sequence). In this sample, this clone turned up once. Its specificity is not known. This table comes from immunoSEQ multiplex PCR, and its TCRdb copy is limited to in-frame clones, with some not included. The data show some 44,000 clones, over 70% seen once. Sequencing was performed on memory CD4+ T cells from blood. The chain is built from TRBV7-9 and TRBJ1-2, with 8 bases fitting TRBD1. This sequence was found in an adult in good health and CMV-seronegative. The CDR3 here is CAGQGAVGGYTF. In DNA form, the CDR3 reads TGTGCCGGACAGGGCGCGGTGGGCGGCTACACCTTC.